These 30 T cell receptor beta chains share one sample of origin, sequenced in a study of T cells after yellow fever vaccination. A single record per CDR3 protein comes from TCRdb applying MiXCR to the 5' RACE reads. Among a few hundred thousand distinct CDR3 sequences listed, 4.1% were seen once. The specimen comprised PBMCs, sampled 5 days after the yellow fever booster vaccination. The receptors originated from a young man who received the YFV17D yellow fever vaccine.

The chain carries TRBV5-1 and TRBJ2-1, with D uncertain. Trimming left V 0 bases short and J 0 bases short, with 7 bases between. CDR3 size: 15 residues. Germline lookup yields CDR1 SGHRS and CDR2 YFSETQ. CDR3 protein: CASSLEDYSYNEQFF. The DNA for the CDR3 is TGCGCCAGCAGCTTGGAGGATTACTCCTACAATGAGCAGTTCTTC.

This clonotype was counted at least ten times. The CDR3 DNA is TGTGCCTCCGGGGGAAACACCATATATTTT. This gives the protein CASGGNTIYF. The J gene is TRBJ1-3, the V gene TRBV6-6; D not certain. The CDR3 sequence is 10 residues long. V dropped 11 bases and J dropped 4 bases, with 6 bases sitting between them. The germline V gene has CDR1 MNHNY and CDR2 SVGAGI (reference sequence).

This chain uses TRBV24-1 with TRBJ2-3; D is undetermined. Germline V gene data show CDR1 as KGHDR and CDR2 as SFDVKD. Trimming cost V 0 bases and J 4 bases, with 4 bases left between them. This CDR3 is 13 amino acids long. CDR3 nucleotides: TGTGCCACCAGTGATTTGAGAGCAGATACGCAGTATTTT. Translated: CATSDLRADTQYF.

The V call is TRBV4-3, the J call TRBJ2-3, with 8 bases fitting TRBD1. Trimming removed 0 bases from V and 4 bases from J; junction bases left unmatched: 3. The germline CDR1 and CDR2 sequences are LGHNA and YSLEER. The CDR3 has 15 amino acids. The CDR3 spells CASSQDYRGADTQYF. CDR3 nucleotide sequence: TGCGCCAGCAGCCAAGATTACAGGGGGGCAGATACGCAGTATTTT.

The sample holds a few counts of this clonotype. The chain recombines TRBV12-3 or TRBV12-4 with TRBJ1-1; D remains unclear. CDR3 length: 9 amino acids. The ends were cut back, 7 bases at V and 7 bases at J, with 4 bases in the middle. The CDR3 coding sequence is TGTGCCAGCACCCTTGAAGCTTTCTTT. This sequence encodes CASTLEAFF.

A few counts support this clonotype. The gene calls are TRBV11-2 and TRBJ2-1; 8 bases agree with TRBD2. The germline CDR1 and CDR2 sequences are SGHAT and FQNNGV. V dropped 5 bases and J dropped 0; count of bases not matched to a gene: 6. The CDR3 consists of 16 residues. Here the CDR3 reads CASSRIAGSSYNEQFF. The CDR3 nucleotides read TGTGCCAGCAGCCGGATAGCGGGGAGCTCCTACAATGAGCAGTTCTTC.

This clonotype was seen ten or more times. The V and J genes are TRBV27 and TRBJ2-1, with a possible D match to TRBD2 (6 bases). Germline V gives CDR1 MNHEY, CDR2 SMNVEV (reference sequence). The CDR3 is made up of 12 amino acids. The V end lost 8 bases, the J end lost 10 bases, and 15 bases lay between the germline ends. This chain's CDR3 is CASPDTGEEQFF. CDR3 coding DNA: TGTGCCAGCCCTGATACGGGGGAAGAGCAGTTCTTC.

The chain recombines TRBV4-2 with TRBJ2-2; TRBD1 matches at 7 bases. V trimming: 4 bases; J trimming: 3 bases; junction bases outside the gene matches: 5. The CDR3 is 15 residues long. The germline V gene encodes CDR1 LGHNA and CDR2 YNFKEQ. The CDR3 sequence: CASSRIGQDTGELFF. The CDR3 coding sequence is TGTGCCAGCAGCCGTATAGGACAGGACACCGGGGAGCTGTTTTTT.

This clonotype appeared a few times. The chain has TRBV28 and TRBJ1-6, with no clear D. V lost 7 bases to trimming and J lost 10 bases, with 14 bases between them. Germline V gene data show CDR1 as MDHEN and CDR2 as SYDVKM. This CDR3 is built from 13 residues. CDR3 sequence (DNA): TGTGCCAGCACCCAACCCTGGAACTCACCCCTCCACTTT. It specifies CASTQPWNSPLHF.

V usage is TRBV20-1 and J usage is TRBJ2-3; D call uncertain. This CDR3 spans 10 amino acids. V was trimmed by 7 bases and J by 6 bases, leaving 8 bases between them. Germline V lookup: CDR1 DFQATT, CDR2 SNEGSKA (reference sequence). The CDR3 loop reads CSVTLDTQYF. For the CDR3, the DNA is TGCAGTGTCACGTTGGATACGCAGTATTTT.

This sequence joins TRBV7-8 and TRBJ2-5; D remains ambiguous. Germline CDR1 reads SGHVS; CDR2 reads FQNEAQ. This CDR3 is 16 amino acids long. V was clipped by 5 bases and J by 5 bases, with 21 bases between them. The chain's CDR3 is CASSVGSGPGVETQYF. DNA for the CDR3: TGTGCCAGCAGCGTAGGCTCCGGGCCTGGGGTGGAGACCCAGTACTTC. Variable domain in full (rest from reference TRBV7-8 and TRBJ2-5): GAGVSQSPRYKVAKRGQDVALRCDPISGHVSLFWYQQALGQGPEFLTYFQNEAQLDKSGLPSDRFFAERPEGSVSTLKIQRTQQEDSAVYLCASSVGSGPGVETQYFGPGTRLLVL.

J is TRBJ2-7 and V is TRBV7-2; 12 bases match TRBD2. This CDR3 is built from 15 residues. V shed 5 bases, J shed 2 bases, and the junction held 4 bases outside the gene matches. Per the germline V gene, CDR1 is SGHTA and CDR2 is FQGNSA. CDR3 nucleotide sequence: TGTGCCAGCAGCCGCTCTAGCGGGGGGGCCTACGAGCAGTACTTC. Its protein product is CASSRSSGGAYEQYF.

This clonotype was seen at least ten times. The V gene is TRBV5-4, the J gene TRBJ1-3, with a weak D call TRBD1 (5 bases). The CDR3 sequence is 15 residues long. Germline CDR1 is SGHNT and CDR2 is YYREEE (reference sequence). V was trimmed by 7 bases and J by 1 base, leaving 15 bases between them. The CDR3, as DNA: TGTGCCAGCGCCCGGCAGGGTGGGTCTGGAAACACCATATATTTT. Translating it yields CASARQGGSGNTIYF.

The table lists this clonotype with a few counts. V and J are TRBV5-1 and TRBJ1-1, with D hard to call. The CDR3 is 14 amino acids. V gave up 4 bases and J gave up 1 base, with 11 bases separating them. Per germline, CDR1 SGHRS and CDR2 YFSETQ. The CDR3 is CASSPGYENTEAFF. CDR3 nucleotides: TGCGCCAGCAGCCCCGGTTACGAGAACACTGAAGCTTTCTTT.

The chain is built from TRBV7-3 and TRBJ2-3, with TRBD2 matching over 12 bases. Germline lookup yields CDR1 SGHTA and CDR2 FQGTGA. Trimming at V came to 7 bases and at J to 2 bases, leaving 7 bases not matched to a gene. This CDR3 comprises 16 residues. The CDR3 nucleotides read TGTGCCAGCACCGAACTAGCGGGGGGAGCCACAGATACGCAGTATTTT. Encoded protein: CASTELAGGATDTQYF.

This clonotype came up many times. The CDR3 DNA follows: TGCGCCAGCAGCTTGGGGGACTCTGGAAACACCATATATTTT. This encodes CASSLGDSGNTIYF. The V and J genes are TRBV5-1 and TRBJ1-3; D is unclear. Trimming left V 0 bases short and J 0 bases short, with 4 bases between. The germline CDR1 and CDR2 sequences are SGHRS and YFSETQ. This CDR3 contains 14 residues.

The sample holds a few counts of this clonotype. The chain employs TRBV6-2 or TRBV6-3 and TRBJ2-1, with D perhaps matching TRBD1 (5 bases). Germline CDR1 and CDR2: MNHEY and SVGEGT. The CDR3 is 12 residues long. V gave up 2 bases and J gave up 10 bases, with 9 bases separating them. CDR3 nucleotides: TGTGCCAGCAGTTACAGGCCAGGGGAGCAGTTCTTC. This codes for CASSYRPGEQFF.

This clonotype came up a few times. The V and J genes are TRBV20-1 and TRBJ2-6; D is ambiguous. Germline CDR1 and CDR2: DFQATT and SNEGSKA (reference sequence). The germline V and J ends were trimmed by 2 bases and 0 bases, with 14 bases remaining between them. The CDR3 loop spans 17 amino acids. CDR3 sequence reads: CSARRRFLTSGANVLTF. The CDR3 DNA follows: TGCAGTGCTAGACGACGGTTCCTTACCTCTGGGGCCAACGTCCTGACTTTC.

This chain uses TRBV15 with TRBJ2-7, with 7 bases aligning to TRBD1. V lost 4 bases, J lost 2 bases, and 8 bases stayed unmatched. The CDR3 covers 15 residues. Germline CDR1 LNHNV, CDR2 YYDKDF (reference sequence). In DNA, the CDR3 is TGTGCCACCAGCAACCCCGGGACAGCGACCTACGAGCAGTACGTC. It specifies CATSNPGTATYEQYV.

This rearrangement joins TRBV6-1 to TRBJ2-7; a possible D gene is TRBD1 (6 bases). Trimming pared 8 bases from V and 7 bases from J, leaving 18 bases between. Germline V gene lookup returns CDR1 MNHNS and CDR2 SASEGT. This CDR3 region has 13 residues. This CDR3 is CASSPARGWEQYF. The CDR3 DNA reads TGTGCCAGCTCCCCGGCCAGGGGCTGGGAGCAGTACTTC.

V is TRBV19 and J is TRBJ2-3, with TRBD2 as a possible D gene (6 bases). Germline CDR1 LNHDA, CDR2 SQIVND (reference sequence). This CDR3 spans 14 amino acids. Trimming pared 6 bases from V and 0 bases from J, leaving 10 bases between. This CDR3 is CASRRGLSTDTQYF. The DNA for the CDR3 is TGTGCCAGTAGGAGGGGACTCAGCACAGATACGCAGTATTTT.

This clonotype was found a few times. This chain uses TRBV7-9 with TRBJ2-2, with TRBD1 identical over 9 bases. The CDR3 has 16 residues. J was trimmed by 6 bases and V by 0 bases; bases with no gene match: 5. CDR1 and CDR2 from the germline V gene are SEHNR and FQNEAQ (reference sequence). The CDR3 protein is CASSLAGGQGPGELFF. In DNA form, the CDR3 reads TGTGCCAGCAGCTTAGCTGGGGGACAGGGTCCCGGGGAGCTGTTTTTT.

At least ten counts were recorded for this clonotype. The chain recombines TRBV12-3 or TRBV12-4 with TRBJ1-2; unclear D gene. The CDR3 runs 14 residues. Trimming took 2 bases from V and 0 from J, leaving 7 bases between them. The CDR3 bases are TGTGCCAGCAGTTTATTGGTTACTAACTATGGCTACACCTTC. Protein: CASSLLVTNYGYTF.

This clonotype occurred many times. The chain recombines TRBV7-9 with TRBJ2-3; 7 nucleotides match TRBD2. The CDR3 covers 17 residues. V shed 3 bases, J shed 0 bases, and the junction held 9 bases outside the gene matches. Per germline, CDR1 SEHNR and CDR2 FQNEAQ (reference sequence). As DNA, the CDR3 is TGTGCCAGCAGCTTCTGGGGTAGCGGGTTTAGCACAGATACGCAGTATTTT. Amino acids: CASSFWGSGFSTDTQYF.

There are a few counts of this clonotype. The chain combines TRBV7-9 with TRBJ2-7, with D maybe TRBD1 (8 bases). Trimming took 5 bases from V and 6 from J, leaving 20 bases between them. The CDR3 has 15 amino acids. The V gene's germline CDR1 is SEHNR and CDR2 FQNEAQ (reference sequence). CDR3 DNA: TGTGCCAGCAGCACTTACACAGGGGGGGGAAGCGAGCAGTACTTC. Translated, it gives CASSTYTGGGSEQYF.

The V gene is TRBV18, the J gene TRBJ1-4, with 10 positions matching TRBD1. Germline CDR1 and CDR2: KGHSH and LQKENI. Germline trimming cut 2 bases from V and 8 bases from J; bases unmatched to any gene: 5. The CDR3 has 15 residues. The CDR3 protein is CASSPWDRGGEKLFF. CDR3 coding DNA: TGTGCCAGCTCACCATGGGACAGGGGAGGAGAAAAACTGTTTTTT.

As regards this clonotype: An end of the junction differs from the germline gene, which may be a read error. V and J are TRBV5-1 and TRBJ1-2, with D perhaps TRBD1 (5 bases). This CDR3 region has 12 residues. In germline, CDR1 is SGHRS, CDR2 YFSETQ. The CDR3 region is CACSDGGYGYTF. The CDR3 DNA sequence: TGCGCCTGCAGCGACGGGGGCTATGGCTACACCTTC. Full variable domain (missing parts from reference TRBV5-1 and TRBJ1-2): KAGVTQTPRYLIKTRGQQVTLSCSPISGHRSVSWYQQTPGQGLQFLFEYFSETQRNKGNFPGRFSGRQFSNSRSEMNVSTLELGDSALYLCACSDGGYGYTFGSGTRLTVV.

This clonotype was found many times. The genes are TRBV7-9 and TRBJ2-2; a possible D gene is TRBD2 (6 bases). The CDR3 consists of 15 residues. V lost 3 bases and J lost 2, with 10 bases in between. Germline CDR1 and CDR2: SEHNR and FQNEAQ (reference sequence). CDR3 loop: CASSFWGLNTGELFF. Here the CDR3 DNA reads TGTGCCAGCAGCTTTTGGGGACTTAACACCGGGGAGCTGTTTTTT.

The V and J genes are TRBV6-5 and TRBJ2-1, with D possibly matching TRBD2 (5 bases). CDR1 MNHEY and CDR2 SVGAGI come from the germline V gene. Trimming shortened V by 0 bases and J by 7 bases, and 10 bases separated the two germline ends. The CDR3 contains 14 residues. DNA of the CDR3: TGTGCCAGCAGTTACTCCCGGGGAGAAAATGAGCAGTTCTTC. Its protein is CASSYSRGENEQFF.

J is TRBJ2-3 and V is TRBV30, with D possibly being TRBD2 (5 bases). The germline V and J ends were trimmed by 3 bases and 0 bases, with 7 bases remaining between them. The V gene's germline CDR1 is GTSNPN and CDR2 SVGIG (reference sequence). This CDR3 region has 13 residues. CDR3 sequence reads: CAWRAASTDTQYF. In DNA, the CDR3 is TGTGCCTGGAGAGCGGCTAGCACAGATACGCAGTATTTT.